The rows below give T cell receptor beta chains drawn from one sample of a study of post-analysis software for immune sequencing data. TCRdb processed the PCR reads anew with MiXCR; each CDR3 protein has one entry. The sample records some 260,000 distinct CDR3 sequences, around 34% being singletons. Material: blood. The receptors were gathered from a girl under 18 with multiple sclerosis. Both conserved end residues are part of each CDR3. The D gene is left open where the match is weak. Clone size is stated in some rows and not others, as once, few, many or a class when expanded.

TRBV12-3/TRBV12-4,-,TRBJ2-5,many,TGTGCCAGCAGTTTAAGGCTAGCGACCATCCAAGAGACCCAGTACTTC,CASSLRLATIQETQYF
TRBV5-1,-,TRBJ2-5,-,TGCGCCAGCAGCTTAGCGGTCAATGAGCGGTACTTC,CASSLAVNERYF
TRBV24-1,-,TRBJ2-5,few,TGTGCCACCAGTGATTTCGGCAGGGGTGAAGAGACCCAGTACTTC,CATSDFGRGEETQYF
TRBV4-1,TRBD1,TRBJ1-3,-,TGCGCCAGCAGCCAAGCGGGACAGAGCTCTGGAAACACCATATATTTT,CASSQAGQSSGNTIYF
TRBV16,-,TRBJ1-1,few,TGTGCCAGCAGCCCTTTGTCTATGACTGAAGCTTTCTTT,CASSPLSMTEAFF
TRBV13,TRBD2,TRBJ2-3,few,TGTGCCAGCGAGAAGCGGGAAGGTAGGACAGATACGCAGTATTTT,CASEKREGRTDTQYF
TRBV19,TRBD2,TRBJ2-3,-,TGTGCCAGTAGTATGACTAGCGGGAGAACGAACGGTAATACGCAGTATTTT,CASSMTSGRTNGNTQYF
TRBV5-1,-,TRBJ2-2,-,TGCGCCAGCCAAGACACCGGGGAGCTGTTTTTT,CASQDTGELFF
TRBV5-1,-,TRBJ2-5,once,TGCGCCAGCACCATGTCGGCGGAGTACCAAGAGACCCAGTACTTC,CASTMSAEYQETQYF
TRBV10-3,-,TRBJ1-2,many,TGTGCCATCAGTGAGGCTGGGGCTAACTATGGCTACACCTTC,CAISEAGANYGYTF
TRBV20-1,TRBD2,TRBJ2-1,-,TGCAGTGCTAGGGGGGAGGGGGAGCAGTTCTTC,CSARGEGEQFF
TRBV7-8,-,TRBJ2-5,many,TGTGCCAGCAGCTCGGACTTCTGGTACTTC,CASSSDFWYF
TRBV7-9,-,TRBJ1-6,many,TGTGCCAGCAGCGGCCTCGGGTCACCCCTCCACTTT,CASSGLGSPLHF
TRBV6-5,TRBD2,TRBJ2-5,many,TGTGCCAGCAGTTCCACTAGCGGGGGGGCCGGAGAGACCCAGTACTTC,CASSSTSGGAGETQYF
TRBV7-9,-,TRBJ2-1,many,TGTGCCAGCAGCTTAGGACTAGGGGGAAAAAATGAGCAGTTCTTC,CASSLGLGGKNEQFF
TRBV27,-,TRBJ2-3,-,TGTGCCAGCAGGGAACCTGGGAATACGCAGTATTTT,CASREPGNTQYF
TRBV6-6,-,TRBJ2-3,many,TGTGCCAGCAATGGGGGTTACACAGATACGCAGTATTTT,CASNGGYTDTQYF
TRBV27,TRBD1,TRBJ1-5,many,TGTGCCAGCGGACCACAGGGGTTCCCCAATCAGCCCCAGCATTTT,CASGPQGFPNQPQHF
TRBV25-1,-,TRBJ2-7,many,TGTGCCAGCAGTGAAGGGACTGACGAGCAGTACTTC,CASSEGTDEQYF
TRBV4-1,-,TRBJ2-3,many,TGCGCCAGCAGCCAAGAAGAAGTCACAGATACGCAGTATTTT,CASSQEEVTDTQYF
TRBV10-3,-,TRBJ2-3,many,TGTGCCACCAAGGGCCAGAATACGCAGTATTTT,CATKGQNTQYF
TRBV5-1,TRBD2,TRBJ2-7,-,TGCGCCAGCAGCTTGCGCCTGACTAGCGGAGGAGCTACGGGGGAGCAGTACTTC,CASSLRLTSGGATGEQYF
TRBV6-4,TRBD1,TRBJ2-1,-,TGTGCCAGCAGTGACTCCGGGACAGGGGGCAATGAGCAGTTCTTC,CASSDSGTGGNEQFF
TRBV20-1,-,TRBJ2-7,few,TGCAGTGCCCCCCATGACCGTGAGAGAATCCAGTACTTC,CSAPHDRERIQYF
TRBV6-6,TRBD1,TRBJ1-1,-,TGTGCCAGCACCTCGGACAGGGTCAACACTGAAGCTTTCTTT,CASTSDRVNTEAFF
TRBV12-3/TRBV12-4,-,TRBJ2-3,few,TGTGCCAGCAGACTACAAAGAACTAGCACAGATACGCAGTATTTT,CASRLQRTSTDTQYF
TRBV12-3/TRBV12-4,-,TRBJ2-7,-,TGTGCCAGCAGTCCCGGGGGCGTGAGCTACAATGAGCAGTACTTC,CASSPGGVSYNEQYF
TRBV14,-,TRBJ1-2,few,TGTGCCAGCAGCCAATTTCCCCTGGGGGGCTACACCTTC,CASSQFPLGGYTF
TRBV5-1,-,TRBJ1-2,-,TGCGCCAGCAGCTTCGACAGGACCGCTAACTATGGCTACACCTTC,CASSFDRTANYGYTF
TRBV20-1,TRBD2,TRBJ2-7,-,TGCAGTGCTAGAACTAGCGGGGGGTGCTACGAGCAGTACTTC,CSARTSGGCYEQYF
TRBV12-3/TRBV12-4,-,TRBJ1-6,many,TGTGCCAGCGGATCCGGGGTCCTCCACTTT,CASGSGVLHF
TRBV6-5,-,TRBJ2-1,many,TGTGCCAGCAGCCTTCAGACATCCCCAAGCTACAATGAGCAGTTCTTC,CASSLQTSPSYNEQFF